The clone carrying this T cell receptor beta chain was seen repeatedly, ten times or more. Its antigen is still unknown. This sample stems from a study of T cells in Graves' hyperthyroidism and ophthalmopathy. Regions amplified from RNA transcripts were the TCR beta CDR3 regions. In the first-round RT-PCR of the TCR CDR3, the HTBI primer set was used. MiXCR, run by TCRdb on the multiplex PCR reads, gives a single entry per CDR3 protein. The sample carries over 700,000 distinct CDR3 sequences, under 45% recorded once. Overall study findings and caveats: Blood shared most expanded thyroid clonotypes above 0.001.

Germline V gene data show CDR1 as SEHNR and CDR2 as FQNEAQ (reference sequence). V lost 5 bases and J lost 6, with 13 bases in between. CDR3 length: 13 residues. Calling Graves' hyperthyroidism stable meant ophthalmopathy did not progress within 18 months. The hyperthyroidism was newly diagnosed and had lasted under 2 months; the patients were aged 18 to 65. The PBMCs were taken from over 9.5 ml of fresh peripheral blood. This sequence was found in a woman aged 40 to 50 with Graves' hyperthyroidism. Material: blood. This chain links TRBV7-9 with TRBJ1-1, with D maybe TRBD1 (6 bases). CDR3 loop: CASSLRQASEAFF. As DNA, the CDR3 is TGTGCCAGCAGCCTACGACAGGCTTCTGAAGCTTTCTTT.